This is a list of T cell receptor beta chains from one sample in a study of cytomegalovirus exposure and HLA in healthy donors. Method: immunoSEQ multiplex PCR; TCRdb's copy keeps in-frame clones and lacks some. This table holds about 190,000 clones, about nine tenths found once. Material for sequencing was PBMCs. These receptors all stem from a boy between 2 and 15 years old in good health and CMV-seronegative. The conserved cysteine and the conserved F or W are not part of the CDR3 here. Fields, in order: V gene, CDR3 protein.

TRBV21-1,ASSKRTGVLYEQY
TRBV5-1,ASSPGTGTGQPQH
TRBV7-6,ASSVPGLQNNEQF
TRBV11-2,ASSPRPTNTEAF
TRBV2,ASSDGITMNTEAF
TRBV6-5,ASSYSQVNTEAF
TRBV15,ATSSGSSGAAGNTIY
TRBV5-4,ASSPLGEGYGYT
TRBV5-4,ASSLGQGRTEAF
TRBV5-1,ASSLAGGPTEAF
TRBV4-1,ASSGTGLTQY
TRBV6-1,ASSAIGQGGYT
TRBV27,ASSFSRLNTGELF
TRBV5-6,ASSLRGLDEQY
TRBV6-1,ASRTGGGYGYT
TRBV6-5,ASSYNRGGTEAF
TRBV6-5,ASSFRFVGRAGELF
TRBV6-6,ATHAWDKGANYGYT
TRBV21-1,ASSNSHYGYT
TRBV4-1,ASSHPDLASGEQY
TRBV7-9,ASSSPGQGYEQY
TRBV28,ASSYNRIYEQY
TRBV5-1,ASSSLALQETQY
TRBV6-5,ASSERRGTEAF
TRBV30,AWRPASAPYNEQF
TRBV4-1,ASSQRTGDSEAF